This entry describes one T cell receptor beta chain. Its specificity is not known. The data originate from a study of CD8 T cells in ankylosing spondylitis. Study-wide results and caveats: The authors reported significant enrichment of disease-linked clones in matched ankylosing spondylitis synovial fluid. Disease-linked clones displayed a CD8+ phenotype and appeared relatively rarely in peripheral blood.

Molecular-barcoded quantitative 5'-RACE produced these TCR beta libraries. TCRdb called the 5' RACE reads again in MiXCR, with one record for every CDR3 protein. This sample has some 130,000 distinct CDR3 sequences, with around 6.6% found just once. Losses at the gene ends were 4 bases for V and 2 bases for J; bases not matched to a gene: 11. This CDR3 is built from 16 residues. In germline, CDR1 is SGHRS, CDR2 YFSETQ. The gene calls are TRBV5-1 and TRBJ2-5; 7 bases are shared with TRBD1. The sequence was obtained from a female donor with ankylosing spondylitis or in good health (not recorded which). Sequenced sample: blood, either unsorted or a sorted T cell fraction (not recorded which). The CDR3 spells CASSTDLDREQETQYF. The CDR3 nucleotides read TGCGCCAGCAGCACGGACTTAGACAGGGAACAAGAGACCCAGTACTTC.